Presented here are 24 T cell receptor beta chains from one specimen sequenced in a study of T cell responses to AZD1222 COVID-19 vaccine. Data came from immunoSEQ multiplex PCR; TCRdb stores just in-frame clones and leaves some out. The sample consists of roughly 120,000 clones, around 87% of them appearing once. Sequenced material: peripheral blood, taken 28 days after the second AZD1222 dose. The source is an adult who received the AZD1222 COVID-19 vaccine.

The chain links TRBV29-1 to TRBJ2-1, with D hard to call. CDR3 size: 16 residues. Trimming took off 6 bases at V and 0 bases at J, with 18 bases between the two ends. Germline lookup yields CDR1 SQVTM and CDR2 ANQGSEA. As DNA, the CDR3 is TGCAGCGTGGGCAGTGGTAGTGACGGCTCCTACAATGAGCAGTTCTTC. As protein: CSVGSGSDGSYNEQFF.

The chain joins TRBV6-4 to TRBJ2-2, with TRBD1 identical over 10 bases. The J segment lost 5 bases and the V segment lost 0 bases, leaving 3 bases of the junction unmatched. The V gene's germline CDR1 is MRHNA and CDR2 SNTAGT. The CDR3 extends over 16 amino acids. CDR3 nucleotide sequence: TGTGCCAGCAGTGACTCGCCGGGACAGGGGACCGGGGAGCTGTTTTTT. Translated, it gives CASSDSPGQGTGELFF.

The V gene is TRBV12-3 or TRBV12-4, the J gene TRBJ1-2; 7 bases line up with TRBD1. V was pared by 8 bases and J by 4 bases, with 7 bases of the junction left unmatched. This CDR3 contains 13 residues. CDR3 DNA sequence: TGTGCCAGCTTTCGGACAGGACTCTATGGCTACACCTTC. The encoded protein is CASFRTGLYGYTF.

The gene calls are TRBV11-2 and TRBJ1-1, with D perhaps TRBD1 (6 bases). The V end was cut by 4 bases, the J end by 2 bases, with 23 bases between. Looked up from germline, CDR1 is SGHAT and CDR2 is FQNNGV. There are 18 residues in the CDR3. CDR3 protein: CASSSPVRGPNANTEAFF. The CDR3, as DNA: TGTGCCAGCAGCTCTCCGGTGCGGGGGCCTAATGCAAACACTGAAGCTTTCTTT.

In this sample, this clone turned up a few times. The rearrangement joins TRBV5-4 to TRBJ2-3; D is unresolved. The CDR3 loop spans 15 amino acids. Germline assignment: CDR1 SGHNT and CDR2 YYREEE (reference sequence). Trimming took 0 bases from V and 0 from J, leaving 8 bases between them. CDR3 DNA: TGTGCCAGCAGCTTGGACGGGTATAGCACAGATACGCAGTATTTT. This sequence encodes CASSLDGYSTDTQYF.

The chain uses TRBV27 and TRBJ2-1, with a tentative D call TRBD2 (7 bases). CDR3 length equals 16 residues. Germline values: CDR1 MNHEY, CDR2 SMNVEV (reference sequence). Trimming removed 7 bases at V and 1 base at J, with 17 bases between. The CDR3 DNA reads TGTGCCAGCACCGCAGTGGGGGGGGCGTCCTACAATGAGCAGTTCTTC. It yields the protein CASTAVGGASYNEQFF.

The V call is TRBV27, the J call TRBJ2-1; 8 nucleotides align to TRBD2. The junction had 14 bases not matched to a gene; V was cut back by 4 bases and J by 6 bases. Germline V gene lookup returns CDR1 MNHEY and CDR2 SMNVEV (reference sequence). The CDR3 has 17 amino acids. CDR3 loop: CASSWSLAGLPTNEQFF. The CDR3 DNA follows: TGTGCCAGCAGTTGGTCCTTAGCGGGATTACCCACCAATGAGCAGTTCTTC.

The chain couples TRBV10-2 to TRBJ2-1; the match to TRBD2 covers 10 bases. Germline V lookup: CDR1 WSHSY, CDR2 SAAADI. V shed 3 bases and J 9 bases; nucleotides not matched to a gene: 8. The CDR3 loop spans 15 amino acids. CDR3 region: CASSDASGGRGEQFF. CDR3 DNA: TGCGCCAGCAGTGATGCTAGCGGGGGTCGTGGTGAGCAGTTCTTC.

This clone was picked up one time. J is TRBJ1-1 and V is TRBV7-8; D is unresolved. V dropped 4 bases and J dropped 3 bases, with 27 bases sitting between them. Germline CDR1 SGHVS, CDR2 FQNEAQ. The CDR3 is made up of 19 amino acids. This CDR3 is CASSSRWRTVLALDTEAFF. The CDR3 DNA follows: TGTGCCAGCAGCTCCCGTTGGCGCACGGTTTTGGCATTGGACACTGAAGCTTTCTTT.

The chain employs TRBV3-1 (or the pseudogene TRBV3-2) and TRBJ2-2, with D possibly matching TRBD2 (6 bases). The CDR3 runs to 18 residues. The germline V gene encodes CDR1 LGHDT and CDR2 YNNKEL (reference sequence). Trimming took 2 bases from V and 5 from J, leaving 21 bases between them. The CDR3 bases are TGTGCCAGCAGCCAATTTGAGCTCGCACGTGGGGGGACCGGGGAGCTGTTTTTT. Its protein product is CASSQFELARGGTGELFF.

The chain is built from TRBV24-1 and TRBJ2-7; D is uncertain. The CDR3 is 15 amino acids. The ends were cut back, 8 bases at V and 3 bases at J, with 19 bases in the middle. In germline, CDR1 is KGHDR, CDR2 SFDVKD. CDR3 DNA: TGTGCCACCACCACTTCCGAAGGGTACTACTACGAGCAGTACTTC. It yields the protein CATTTSEGYYYEQYF.

This clone was seen just once. The chain recombines TRBV5-1 with TRBJ1-4; the D is unclear. The CDR3 contains 17 residues. Germline CDR1 is SGHRS and CDR2 is YFSETQ. Trimming stripped 0 bases from V and 2 bases from J, with 14 bases between. The CDR3 DNA reads TGCGCCAGCAGCTTGGTCAGAGGACTCTACACTAATGAAAAACTGTTTTTT. Protein product: CASSLVRGLYTNEKLFF.

V usage is TRBV4-1 and J usage is TRBJ1-4, with D possibly being TRBD1 (5 bases). The CDR3 is 14 amino acids. Germline V gene sequence: CDR1 MGHRA, CDR2 YSYEKL. V lost 0 bases and J lost 6, with 8 bases in between. CDR3 bases: TGCGCCAGCAGCCAAGATGTGGGGGATGAAAAACTGTTTTTT. It specifies CASSQDVGDEKLFF.

The genes are TRBV18 and TRBJ1-4; no reliable D call. Germline V gives CDR1 KGHSH, CDR2 LQKENI. This CDR3 has 12 residues. The V gene lost 3 bases and the J gene lost 8 bases, with 7 bases spanning the gap. For the CDR3, the DNA is TGTGCCAGCTCACCCGGCCTAGAAAAACTGTTTTTT. It yields the protein CASSPGLEKLFF.

The table lists this clone with a count of one. The chain recombines TRBV5-1 with TRBJ2-5, with TRBD2 matching 10 bases. The CDR3 consists of 17 residues. With 4 bases clipped from V and 4 bases from J, the junction kept 13 bases outside the gene matches. CDR1 SGHRS and CDR2 YFSETQ come from the germline V gene. The CDR3 spells CASSHRRLAGDRETQYF. The CDR3 DNA sequence: TGCGCCAGCAGCCACCGACGGCTAGCGGGGGACCGAGAGACCCAGTACTTC.

This chain links TRBV11-2 with TRBJ2-1, with 10 bases that match TRBD2. Germline V gives CDR1 SGHAT, CDR2 FQNNGV. V gave up 5 bases and J gave up 9 bases; unmatched junction bases: 7. CDR3 length: 14 residues. CDR3 in DNA: TGTGCCAGCAGCCGGACTAGCGGACGGGTTGAGCAGTTCTTC. As protein: CASSRTSGRVEQFF.

The genes are TRBV4-2 and TRBJ2-1, with 11 bases matching TRBD2. Per germline, CDR1 LGHNA and CDR2 YNFKEQ. The CDR3 runs to 20 residues. Losses at the gene ends were 4 bases for V and 2 bases for J; bases not matched to a gene: 16. CDR3 residues: CASSRKHQTSGAQPYNEQFF. For the CDR3, the DNA is TGTGCCAGCAGCCGAAAACACCAGACTAGCGGGGCGCAACCCTACAATGAGCAGTTCTTC.

The chain employs TRBV6-5 and TRBJ1-1, with 9 bases lining up with TRBD1. Trimming removed 6 bases from V and 5 bases from J; junction bases left unmatched: 10. The CDR3 spans 15 residues. CDR1 and CDR2 (germline): MNHEY, SVGAGI. The CDR3 DNA reads as TGTGCCAGCAGGTACCTAACAGGGGGCGCGACTGAAGCTTTCTTT. Encoded protein: CASRYLTGGATEAFF.

The V call is TRBV9, the J call TRBJ2-7; the D gene is possibly TRBD1 (6 bases). V was cut by 0 bases and J by 6 bases, with 10 bases left in between. The CDR3 length is 13 residues. Germline loops: CDR1 SGDLS, CDR2 YYNGEE. The CDR3, as DNA: TGTGCCAGCAGCGTAGGGCAGGGGCGCGAGCAGTACTTC. Its translation: CASSVGQGREQYF.

The chain links TRBV6-1 to TRBJ1-6; 9 nucleotides match TRBD1. J lost 9 bases, V lost 2 bases, and 5 bases had no gene match. The CDR3 has 15 amino acids. Germline assignment: CDR1 MNHNS and CDR2 SASEGT. In DNA, the CDR3 is TGTGCCAGCAGTGAATACGGGACAGGGCGTTCACCCCTCCACTTT. This translates into CASSEYGTGRSPLHF.

This chain uses TRBV4-3 with TRBJ2-1, with D possibly being TRBD1 or TRBD2 (5 bases each). V was clipped by 3 bases and J by 7 bases, with 10 bases between them. Germline V lookup: CDR1 LGHNA, CDR2 YSLEER. The CDR3 runs to 13 residues. The CDR3 protein is CASSHLGENEQFF. CDR3 nucleotide sequence: TGCGCCAGCAGCCACCTAGGGGAGAATGAGCAGTTCTTC.

This clone was seen a single time. The chain recombines TRBV5-4 with TRBJ1-4, with D perhaps matching TRBD1 (5 bases). Germline assignment: CDR1 SGHNT and CDR2 YYREEE (reference sequence). This CDR3 contains 15 residues. V was trimmed by 1 base and J by 7 bases, leaving 14 bases between them. The CDR3 nucleotides read TGTGCCAGCAGCTTGACGCAGGGAGCGAGTGAAAAACTGTTTTTT. Encoded protein: CASSLTQGASEKLFF.

The sample holds one count of this clone. The rearrangement joins TRBV9 to TRBJ2-1, with 8 bases aligning to TRBD2. Germline lookup yields CDR1 SGDLS and CDR2 YYNGEE. J was trimmed by 13 bases and V by 0 bases; bases with no gene match: 6. The CDR3 covers 13 residues. For the CDR3, the DNA is TGTGCCAGCAGCGTAGTCGGGGGGGACATACAGTTCTTC. Translation gives CASSVVGGDIQFF.

CDR3 coding DNA: TGCGCCAGCAGCACACACAGGGCAGAGGCCCAGTTCGGGGATACGCAGTATTTT. It codes for CASSTHRAEAQFGDTQYF. The V and J genes are TRBV5-1 and TRBJ2-3; TRBD1 is a possible D gene (6 bases). Trimming cost V 4 bases and J 6 bases, with 27 bases left between them. Per germline, CDR1 SGHRS and CDR2 YFSETQ. The CDR3 loop spans 18 amino acids.